This note documents a single T cell receptor (beta chain) sequence. Its antigen is not identified. CDR1 MNHNS and CDR2 SASEGT come from the germline V gene. Deletions cut 1 base from V and 3 bases from J, with 4 bases between. The CDR3 length is 12 residues. Subsequent to a culture period of roughly 11 days, CD4+ T cells were isolated. A positive SARS-CoV-2 PCR test fell between March and December 2020. This entry comes from a study of vaccination effects on CD4 cells after COVID-19. Study at large: The ViraFEST assay expanded antigen-specific CD4+ T cells with viral peptide pools before sequencing.

TCRdb keeps only in-frame clones here, not all; method: immunoSEQ multiplex PCR. The table records more than 60,000 clones, under 85% of them present only once. The chain joins TRBV6-1 to TRBJ2-7; no reliable D call. The sequence came from a human donor who had a prior SARS-CoV-2 infection. The source was CD4+ T cells from PBMCs cultured without peptide, collected before COVID-19 vaccination. For the CDR3, the DNA is TGTGCCAGCAGTGAAGTTGGCTACGAGCAGTACTTC. Translated: CASSEVGYEQYF.